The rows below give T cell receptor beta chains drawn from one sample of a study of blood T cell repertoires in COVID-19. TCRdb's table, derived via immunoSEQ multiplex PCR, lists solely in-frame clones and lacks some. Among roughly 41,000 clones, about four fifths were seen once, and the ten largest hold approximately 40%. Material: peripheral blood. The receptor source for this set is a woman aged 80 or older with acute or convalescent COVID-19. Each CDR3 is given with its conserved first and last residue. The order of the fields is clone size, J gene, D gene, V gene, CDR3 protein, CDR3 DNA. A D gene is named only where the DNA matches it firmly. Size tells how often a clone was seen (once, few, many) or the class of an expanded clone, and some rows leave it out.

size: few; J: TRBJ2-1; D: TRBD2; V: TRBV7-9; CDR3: CASTLAGNNEQFF; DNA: TGTGCCAGCACTCTAGCGGGGAACAATGAGCAGTTCTTC
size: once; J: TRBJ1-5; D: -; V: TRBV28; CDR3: CASSLERRIYQPQHF; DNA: TGTGCCAGCAGTTTGGAAAGGCGGATTTATCAGCCCCAGCATTTT
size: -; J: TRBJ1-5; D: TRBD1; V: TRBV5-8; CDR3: CASSLMGQGGQPQHF; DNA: TGTGCCAGCAGCTTAATGGGACAGGGCGGACAGCCCCAGCATTTT
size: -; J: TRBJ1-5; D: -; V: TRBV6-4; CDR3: CASSGANQPQHF; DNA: TGTGCCAGTTCAGGGGCCAATCAGCCCCAGCATTTT
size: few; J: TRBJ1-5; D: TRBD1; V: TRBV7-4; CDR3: CASSLANRGVSNQPQHF; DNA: TGTGCCAGCAGCTTAGCGAACAGGGGGGTCAGCAATCAGCCCCAGCATTTT
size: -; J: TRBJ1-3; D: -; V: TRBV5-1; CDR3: CASSLNPQGEISGNTIYF; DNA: TGCGCCAGCAGTCTGAACCCCCAGGGCGAAATCTCTGGAAACACCATATATTTT
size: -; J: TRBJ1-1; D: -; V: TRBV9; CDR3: CASSAHGGNTEAFF; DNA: TGTGCCAGCAGCGCGCACGGAGGGAACACTGAAGCTTTCTTT
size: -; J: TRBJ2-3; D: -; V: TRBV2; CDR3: CASSVGANTQYF; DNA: TGTGCCAGCAGTGTAGGGGCAAATACGCAGTATTTT
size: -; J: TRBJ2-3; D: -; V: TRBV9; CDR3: CASSVTPTDTQYF; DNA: TGTGCCAGCAGCGTAACTCCGACAGATACGCAGTATTTT
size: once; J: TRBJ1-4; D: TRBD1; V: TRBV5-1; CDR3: CASSLSTGLKEKLFF; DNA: TGCGCCAGCAGCCTTTCGACAGGGTTAAAGGAAAAACTGTTTTTT
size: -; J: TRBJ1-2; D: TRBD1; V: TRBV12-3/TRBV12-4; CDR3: CASNSDRAYGYTF; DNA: TGTGCCAGCAACTCGGACAGGGCATATGGCTACACCTTC
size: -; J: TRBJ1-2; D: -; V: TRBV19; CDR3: CASSIGEGGRGGYTF; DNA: TGTGCCAGTAGTATAGGGGAGGGGGGCCGCGGTGGCTACACCTTC
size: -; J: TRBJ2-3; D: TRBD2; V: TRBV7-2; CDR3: CASSLAGGRPDTQYF; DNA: TGTGCCAGCAGCTTGGCGGGAGGGCGGCCAGATACGCAGTATTTT
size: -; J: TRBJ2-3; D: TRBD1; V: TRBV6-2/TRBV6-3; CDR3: CASSLTGFVYF; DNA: TGTGCCAGCAGCTTGACAGGGTTTGTGTATTTT
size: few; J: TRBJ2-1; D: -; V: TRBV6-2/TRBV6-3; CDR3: CASSYSATQGDEQFF; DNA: TGTGCCAGCAGTTACTCGGCCACTCAGGGCGATGAGCAGTTCTTC
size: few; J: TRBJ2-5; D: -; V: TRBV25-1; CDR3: CASSPWAQETQYF; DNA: TGTGCCAGCAGTCCCTGGGCCCAAGAGACCCAGTACTTC
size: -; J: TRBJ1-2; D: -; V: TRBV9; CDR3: CASSAEATPRYGYTF; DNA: TGTGCCAGCAGCGCGGAGGCGACACCCCGATATGGCTACACCTTC
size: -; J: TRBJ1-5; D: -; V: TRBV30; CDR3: CAWSVGTDQPQHF; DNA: TGTGCCTGGAGTGTGGGCACCGATCAGCCCCAGCATTTT
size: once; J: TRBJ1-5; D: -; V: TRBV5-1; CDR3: CASSLILGRNQPQHF; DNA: TGCGCCAGCAGCTTGATTTTGGGCCGCAATCAGCCCCAGCATTTT
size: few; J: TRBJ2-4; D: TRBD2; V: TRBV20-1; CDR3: CSASRRGGGSKNIQYF; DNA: TGCAGTGCTAGTAGACGGGGGGGCGGTTCCAAAAACATTCAGTACTTC
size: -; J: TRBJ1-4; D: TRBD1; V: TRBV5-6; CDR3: CASSFDRGGGEKLFF; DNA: TGTGCCAGCAGCTTTGACAGGGGAGGCGGAGAAAAACTGTTTTTT
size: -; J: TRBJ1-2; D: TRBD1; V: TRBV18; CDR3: CASSPMDREGGYTF; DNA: TGTGCCAGCTCACCGATGGACAGGGAAGGTGGCTACACCTTC
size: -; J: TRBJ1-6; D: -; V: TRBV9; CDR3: CASSVNVGHLHF; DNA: TGTGCCAGCAGCGTAAACGTTGGGCACCTCCACTTT
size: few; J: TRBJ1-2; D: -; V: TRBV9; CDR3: CASSAEFSGVEGYTF; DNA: TGTGCCAGCAGCGCCGAATTCTCAGGGGTAGAGGGCTACACCTTC
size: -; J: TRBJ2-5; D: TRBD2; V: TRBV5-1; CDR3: CASSLVTSGGGRETQYF; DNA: TGCGCCAGCAGCTTGGTGACTAGCGGGGGAGGGCGAGAGACCCAGTACTTC
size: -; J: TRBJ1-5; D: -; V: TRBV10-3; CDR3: CAISWDTNQPQHF; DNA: TGTGCCATCAGTTGGGACACCAATCAGCCCCAGCATTTT
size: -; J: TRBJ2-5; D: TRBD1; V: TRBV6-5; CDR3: CASSHDRGNGETQYF; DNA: TGTGCCAGCAGCCACGACAGGGGCAATGGAGAGACCCAGTACTTC
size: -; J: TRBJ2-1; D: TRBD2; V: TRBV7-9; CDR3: CASSSPGVSGGNNEQFF; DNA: TGTGCCAGCAGCTCCCCTGGAGTTAGCGGGGGGAACAATGAGCAGTTCTTC
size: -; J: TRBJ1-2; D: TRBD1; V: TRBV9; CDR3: CASSVFPGQGAGGYTF; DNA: TGTGCCAGCAGCGTTTTTCCGGGACAGGGGGCGGGAGGCTACACCTTC
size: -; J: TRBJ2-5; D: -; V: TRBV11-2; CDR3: CASSFRGFQETQYF; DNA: TGTGCCAGCAGCTTTCGAGGATTCCAAGAGACCCAGTACTTC